This T cell receptor beta chain was sequenced during a study of T cell responses to AZD1222 COVID-19 vaccine. General study results and limits: Donors skewed white British and female; clonal diversity was possibly underestimated. The study found vaccine-associated CD4 TCRs spanning spike, dominant at 160-218 and 743-854.

The CDR3 is 16 residues long. Germline values: CDR1 SGHNT, CDR2 YENEEA. V was clipped by 5 bases and J by 0 bases, with 16 bases between them. Turning to this clone: What it binds is unknown.

Generated by immunoSEQ multiplex PCR, the TCRdb table keeps only in-frame clones and is missing some. The sample has approximately 180,000 clones, 85% to 95% seen once. This receptor was identified in an adult who received the MenACWY meningococcal vaccine as a control. The sequenced sample was peripheral blood, obtained 28 days after the second dose of the MenACWY control vaccine. J is TRBJ1-1 and V is TRBV11-3; no definite D call. The CDR3: CASSPSRGTLNTEAFF. The CDR3 DNA reads TGTGCCAGCAGCCCTTCCCGGGGAACTTTGAACACTGAAGCTTTCTTT.